The 27 T cell receptor beta chains in this list originate from one sample, sequenced in a study of blood T cells in healthy people across ages. A second PCR, run for about 7 to 11 cycles, used a sample-barcoded 5' primer plus a J-beta primer mix. TCRdb analysed the 5' RACE reads with MiXCR anew, one entry per CDR3 protein. The repertoire consists of more than 1,400,000 distinct CDR3 sequences, with 42% occurring once and the leading ten covering 7.9%. Sequencing was performed on blood. All receptors come from a woman aged 18 to 35 in good health.

This sequence joins TRBV20-1 and TRBJ2-3, with D unclear. Trimming removed 1 base from V and 2 bases from J, with 10 bases in between. Per germline, CDR1 DFQATT and CDR2 SNEGSKA (reference sequence). This CDR3 has 14 amino acids. The CDR3: CSARGPTNTDTQYF. As DNA, the CDR3 is TGCAGTGCTAGAGGCCCAACCAACACAGATACGCAGTATTTT.

V and J are TRBV28 and TRBJ2-5; maybe TRBD1 (5 bases). The V gene lost 2 bases and the J gene lost 2 bases, with 27 bases spanning the gap. Germline lookup yields CDR1 MDHEN and CDR2 SYDVKM. CDR3 length equals 20 residues. In DNA form, the CDR3 reads TGTGCCAGCAGTTTAGGCTTCCCGACCCGGGTGACAGACCAGCAAGAGACCCAGTACTTC. As protein: CASSLGFPTRVTDQQETQYF.

The rearrangement uses TRBV5-1 and TRBJ2-1, with 9 nucleotides matching TRBD2. Per germline, CDR1 SGHRS and CDR2 YFSETQ. J gave up 4 bases and V 0 bases, and 5 bases lay outside the gene matches. The CDR3 totals 16 residues. CDR3 bases: TGCGCCAGCAGCTTGGTAGGACTAGCGAAATACAATGAGCAGTTCTTC. This translates into CASSLVGLAKYNEQFF.

This clonotype was counted a few times. V usage is TRBV7-9 and J usage is TRBJ2-7; D is undetermined. The CDR3 extends over 13 amino acids. Germline assignment: CDR1 SEHNR and CDR2 FQNEAQ (reference sequence). V was shortened by 2 bases and J by 6 bases, with 11 bases between the two germline ends. CDR3 DNA: TGTGCCAGCAGCTTAAGTTCCATCGGCGAGCAGTACTTC. The encoded protein is CASSLSSIGEQYF. Supplemented by reference TRBV7-9 and TRBJ2-7, the full variable domain reads DTGVSQNPRHKITKRGQNVTFRCDPISEHNRLYWYRQTLGQGPEFLTYFQNEAQLEKSRLLSDRFSAERPKGSFSTLEIQRTEQGDSAMYLCASSLSSIGEQYFGPGTRLTVT.

The V and J genes are TRBV6-6 and TRBJ1-1; 8 bases fit TRBD1. The trim removed 6 bases at V and 3 bases at J, leaving 6 bases unmatched. The CDR3 is made up of 14 amino acids. Per the germline V gene, CDR1 is MNHNY and CDR2 is SVGAGI (reference sequence). CDR3 DNA sequence: TGTGCCAGCAGCTCGTTGACAGGGGACACTGAAGCTTTCTTT. Protein sequence: CASSSLTGDTEAFF.

The chain uses TRBV2 and TRBJ2-2, with 11 bases fitting TRBD1. CDR3 length: 22 residues. V lost 1 base, J lost 5 bases, and 21 bases stayed unmatched. The germline V gene has CDR1 SNHLY and CDR2 FYNNEI. The CDR3 reads CASSEELFPGQGAQKGTGELFF. The DNA for the CDR3 is TGTGCCAGCAGTGAAGAGCTCTTTCCCGGACAGGGGGCGCAAAAAGGGACCGGGGAGCTGTTTTTT.

This clonotype occurred a few times. CDR3 sequence: CASSLSDAGRGLFGYTF. The CDR3 DNA reads TGTGCCAGCAGTTTATCGGATGCGGGAAGGGGGCTGTTTGGCTACACCTTC. The chain joins TRBV27 to TRBJ1-2, with 7 bases aligning to TRBD1. CDR3 size: 17 residues. Trimming at V came to 0 bases and at J to 7 bases, leaving 14 bases not matched to a gene. Germline V lookup: CDR1 MNHEY, CDR2 SMNVEV (reference sequence).

This sequence joins TRBV20-1 and TRBJ2-4, with TRBD1 matching 8 bases. The J call may be in error: the DNA end matches TRBJ2-7 better. Per germline, CDR1 DFQATT and CDR2 SNEGSKA (reference sequence). This CDR3 region has 13 residues. CDR3 loop: CSAEDRENYEQYF. The DNA of the CDR3 is TGCAGTGCTGAGGACAGGGAGAACTACGAGCAGTACTTC.

As for this clonotype: A much larger clone differs from this one at a single base, so this may be a read error. The V call is TRBV7-8, the J call TRBJ1-4; D is unresolved. Germline loops: CDR1 SGHVS, CDR2 FQNEAQ. Trimming took 4 bases from V and 0 from J, leaving 6 bases between them. The CDR3 spans 14 residues. For the CDR3, the DNA is TGTGCCAGCAGCTCTCTTGCAACTAATGAAAAACTGTTTTTT. This gives the protein CASSSLATNEKLFF.

In the case of this clonotype: One junction end does not reproduce the germline sequence, and a read error may be involved. The CDR3 DNA reads as TGCGCGGCCCAAGAGGGGGTGAACACTGAAGCTTTCTTT. Translating it yields CAAQEGVNTEAFF. The rearrangement joins TRBV27 to TRBJ1-1; D may be TRBD1 (6 bases). Germline CDR1 is MNHEY and CDR2 is SMNVEV (reference sequence). The CDR3 contains 13 residues.

V is TRBV18 and J is TRBJ1-2; 9 bases align to TRBD1. Germline V gene lookup returns CDR1 KGHSH and CDR2 LQKENI. This CDR3 is 13 amino acids long. After removal of 7 bases from V and 6 bases from J, the junction contained 6 bases not matched to a gene. The CDR3 nucleotides read TGTGCCAGCTACACCCGGGACAGGGATGGCTACACCTTC. It translates to CASYTRDRDGYTF.

This clonotype was seen more than once but under ten times. The chain employs TRBV4-1 and TRBJ2-1, with 10 bases identical to TRBD2. V was clipped by 3 bases and J by 8 bases; unmatched bases: 10. CDR1 MGHRA and CDR2 YSYEKL come from the germline V gene. The length of the CDR3 is 16 residues. In DNA form, the CDR3 reads TGCGCCAGCAGCCAGGAGCGGGGGGGCCCTGTCGATGAGCAGTTCTTC. It translates to CASSQERGGPVDEQFF.

The genes are TRBV2 and TRBJ2-5; the match to TRBD2 covers 8 bases. Germline V gene data show CDR1 as SNHLY and CDR2 as FYNNEI. J gave up 8 bases and V 3 bases, and 14 bases lay outside the gene matches. The CDR3 has 16 residues. Written as DNA, the CDR3 is TGTGCCAGCAGTGAGGTCGCTAGTAGCGGGAATAAAACCCAGTACTTC. Translating it yields CASSEVASSGNKTQYF.

CDR3 nucleotide sequence: TGTGCCAGCAGGTGGGGGGGGCTCGAGCAGTACTTC. Translated: CASRWGGLEQYF. This rearrangement joins TRBV5-5 to TRBJ2-5; D is perhaps TRBD2 (7 bases). The J call is doubtful: the DNA matches TRBJ2-7 better. Germline loops: CDR1 SGHKS, CDR2 YYEKEE (reference sequence). This CDR3 region has 12 residues.

The rearrangement joins TRBV21-1 to TRBJ1-5. TRBV21-1 is described as a pseudogene. The CDR3 totals 14 residues. The CDR3 sequence is CASSQEDSNQPQHF. The DNA of the CDR3 is TGTGCCAGCAGCCAGGAGGATAGCAATCAGCCCCAGCATTTT.

This clonotype was observed once. The chain joins TRBV20-1 to TRBJ2-1, with 10 bases that match TRBD2. The J call is doubtful: the DNA matches TRBJ2-7 better. Germline V gives CDR1 DFQATT, CDR2 SNEGSKA (reference sequence). The CDR3 loop spans 14 amino acids. CDR3 sequence (DNA): TGCAGTGCCCAAAACGAGCGGGAGGGCAATGAGCAGTACTTC. Residues: CSAQNEREGNEQYF.

This clonotype turned up a few times. The gene calls are TRBV29-1 and TRBJ2-1; 8 nucleotides match TRBD1. CDR3 length equals 16 residues. Germline V gives CDR1 SQVTM, CDR2 ANQGSEA. The J segment lost 0 bases and the V segment lost 8 bases, leaving 12 bases of the junction unmatched. This chain's CDR3 is CSTTSGGSYSYNEQFF. As DNA, the CDR3 is TGCAGCACTACTTCAGGGGGCTCATACTCCTACAATGAGCAGTTCTTC.

This clonotype appeared a few times. The V and J genes are TRBV27 and TRBJ2-7, with no clear D. The CDR3 covers 14 residues. V was trimmed by 3 bases and J by 0 bases, leaving 9 bases between them. Germline assignment: CDR1 MNHEY and CDR2 SMNVEV (reference sequence). The CDR3 loop reads CASSFSESSYEQYF. CDR3 in DNA: TGTGCCAGCAGTTTCTCGGAGAGCTCCTACGAGCAGTACTTC.

The rearrangement uses TRBV12-3 or TRBV12-4 and TRBJ1-5; perhaps TRBD1 as D (6 bases). The CDR3 runs to 13 residues. V was cut by 5 bases and J by 6 bases, with 11 bases left in between. The CDR3 sequence: CASSAGQIQPQHF. The CDR3 coding sequence is TGTGCCAGCAGTGCTGGACAGATTCAGCCCCAGCATTTT.

V usage is TRBV4-1 and J usage is TRBJ1-2; D unresolved. Germline CDR1 reads MGHRA; CDR2 reads YSYEKL. The V end lost 0 bases, the J end lost 2 bases, and 10 bases lay between the germline ends. The CDR3 sequence is 15 residues long. The CDR3 DNA is TGCGCCAGCAGCCAAGAAGGCAGGTCAAACTATGGCTACACCTTC. This encodes CASSQEGRSNYGYTF.

Only a few counts were recorded for this clonotype. The rearrangement uses TRBV2 and TRBJ2-7, with TRBD1 identical over 8 bases. CDR3 length: 14 amino acids. The ends lost 6 bases at V and 3 bases at J; junction bases unmatched: 7. Germline V CDR1 and CDR2: SNHLY, FYNNEI. CDR3 coding DNA: TGTGCCAGCAGCGGGACAGGTTCTTACTACGAGCAGTACTTC. Amino acid sequence: CASSGTGSYYEQYF.

With regard to this clonotype: A much larger clone differs by one base, so this may be a read error. The chain combines TRBV5-5 with TRBJ2-5; D could derive from TRBD1 or TRBD2 (6 bases each). Trimming removed 3 bases from V and 2 bases from J, with 14 bases in between. CDR1 is SGHKS and CDR2 is YYEKEE in the germline V gene (reference sequence). The CDR3 is 15 amino acids. The CDR3 DNA follows: TGTGCCAGCAGCTGGGGGGACATACTACAAGAGACCCAGTACTTC. Translating gives CASSWGDILQETQYF.

The chain combines TRBV28 with TRBJ1-4; D remains ambiguous. Germline assignment: CDR1 MDHEN and CDR2 SYDVKM. The V gene lost 3 bases and the J gene lost 1 base, with 18 bases spanning the gap. The CDR3 has 18 amino acids. CDR3 nucleotide sequence: TGTGCCAGCAGTTTCTCCCCCGCCTCCCACATAACTAATGAAAAACTGTTTTTT. As protein: CASSFSPASHITNEKLFF.

J is TRBJ1-4 and V is TRBV5-1; the D is unclear. The germline V gene has CDR1 SGHRS and CDR2 YFSETQ. The CDR3 consists of 14 residues. Trimming shortened V by 4 bases and J by 7 bases, and 14 bases separated the two germline ends. DNA of the CDR3: TGCGCCAGCAGCCCCGCAGAGTCGGGTGAAAAACTGTTTTTT. Translating it yields CASSPAESGEKLFF.

On this clonotype: This may come from a read error, since a much larger clone is one base off. The chain has TRBV20-1 and TRBJ2-7; D not resolved. The CDR3 is made up of 10 amino acids. The V gene's germline CDR1 is DFQATT and CDR2 SNEGSKA (reference sequence). CDR3 in amino acids: CSATRYERYF. CDR3 coding DNA: TGCAGTGCTACTCGCTACGAGCGGTACTTC.

The rearrangement joins TRBV3-1 to TRBJ2-4; the match to TRBD1 covers 9 bases. The DNA end is more similar to TRBJ2-7, so the J call may be wrong. The CDR3 is made up of 15 amino acids. Per germline, CDR1 LGHDT and CDR2 YNNKEL (reference sequence). CDR3 DNA sequence: TGTGCCAGCAGCCAAGCCGTGGACAGGGGCTACGAGCAGTACTTC. The encoded protein is CASSQAVDRGYEQYF.

The chain is built from TRBV4-1 and TRBJ2-5; 7 bases map to TRBD2. The end of the DNA fits TRBJ2-7 better, so the J call may be wrong. This CDR3 spans 15 amino acids. The germline V gene has CDR1 MGHRA and CDR2 YSYEKL. CDR3 amino acids: CASSPASSGLDEQYF. CDR3 coding DNA: TGCGCCAGCAGCCCTGCTTCTAGCGGACTTGACGAGCAGTACTTC.